The source of this T cell receptor (beta chain) is a study of blood T cell repertoires in COVID-19. V was trimmed by 4 bases and J by 3 bases, leaving 12 bases between them. Germline V gives CDR1 KGHSH, CDR2 LQKENI. The CDR3 has 14 residues. Source study methods: It was from reference gene primer amplification that nucleated cell counts were estimated. Method: immunoSEQ multiplex PCR; TCRdb's copy keeps in-frame clones and lacks some. The V and J calls and clone size come from that table; D and trimming were worked out from the DNA. The sample lists over 150,000 clones; 85% to 95% were seen once. The sequenced sample was peripheral blood. The TCR was taken from a man in his fifties or sixties with acute or convalescent COVID-19. The chain has TRBV18 and TRBJ2-5; TRBD1 is a possible D gene (6 bases). The chain's CDR3 is CASSLVQGKETQYF. The DNA for the CDR3 is TGTGCCAGCTCACTAGTACAGGGAAAAGAGACCCAGTACTTC.